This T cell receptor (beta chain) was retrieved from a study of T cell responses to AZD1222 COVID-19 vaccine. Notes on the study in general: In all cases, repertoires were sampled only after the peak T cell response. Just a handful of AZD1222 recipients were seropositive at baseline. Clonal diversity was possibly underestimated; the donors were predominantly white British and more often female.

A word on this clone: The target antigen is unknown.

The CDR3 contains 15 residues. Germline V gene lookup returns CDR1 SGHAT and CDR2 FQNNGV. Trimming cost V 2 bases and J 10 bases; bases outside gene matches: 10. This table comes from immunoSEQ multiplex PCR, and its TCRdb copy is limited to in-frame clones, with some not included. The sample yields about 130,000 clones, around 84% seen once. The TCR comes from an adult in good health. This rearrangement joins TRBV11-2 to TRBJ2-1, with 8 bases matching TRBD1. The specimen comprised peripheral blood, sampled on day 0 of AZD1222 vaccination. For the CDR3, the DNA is TGTGCCAGCAGCTTACAGGGCAGGGGGCTACGGGAGCAGTTCTTC. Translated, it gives CASSLQGRGLREQFF.